A selection of T cell receptor beta chains follows, all from one sample in a study of molecular identifiers for immune sequencing clone quantification. TCRdb recomputed calls from the PCR reads with MiXCR, one row per CDR3 protein. The sample lists 100,000 or so distinct CDR3 sequences, roughly a third occurring once. The source material was naive CD8+ T cells from blood, with Jurkat cell RNA spiked in. Receptors were obtained from a human donor in good health. Some libraries in this study had Jurkat cell RNA spiked in. Both conserved end residues are part of each CDR3. D genes are given only for firm matches. Clone size is not always given. Where it is, it says once, few, many or a class for expanded clones.

J	D	V	size	CDR3	DNA
TRBJ2-3	TRBD2	TRBV14	NA	CASSHRLAGLPDTQYF	TGTGCCAGCAGCCACCGACTAGCGGGACTCCCAGATACGCAGTATTTT
TRBJ1-5	NA	TRBV28	few	CAGNIYPPKSRNQPQHF	TGTGCCGGCAACATTTATCCACCCAAATCTCGCAATCAGCCCCAGCATTTT
TRBJ2-5	NA	TRBV7-8	few	CASSLEGILQETQYF	TGTGCCAGCAGCTTAGAGGGCATACTTCAAGAGACCCAGTACTTC
TRBJ2-7	TRBD2	TRBV12-3/TRBV12-4	NA	CASSFSGSTNEQYF	TGTGCCAGCAGTTTTAGCGGGAGTACCAACGAGCAGTACTTC
TRBJ2-5	TRBD1	TRBV5-6	NA	CASSLEPGTGRETQYF	TGTGCCAGCAGCTTGGAGCCCGGGACAGGACGAGAGACCCAGTACTTC
TRBJ1-2	NA	TRBV2	NA	CASSPHRALYTF	TGTGCCAGCAGCCCTCACAGGGCACTCTACACCTTC
TRBJ2-7	TRBD2	TRBV6-6	few	CASSSFRLAGDEQYF	TGTGCCAGCAGTTCATTCCGACTAGCGGGAGACGAGCAGTACTTC
TRBJ2-7	NA	TRBV11-2	NA	CASSYTTQGYYEQYF	TGTGCCAGCAGCTACACCACGCAGGGATACTACGAGCAGTACTTC
TRBJ2-7	TRBD1	TRBV2	NA	CASREQGYAQYF	TGTGCCAGCAGAGAACAGGGGTACGCGCAGTACTTC
TRBJ2-3	NA	TRBV29-1	many	CSVEDLGATDTQYF	TGCAGCGTTGAAGATCTAGGGGCCACAGATACGCAGTATTTT
TRBJ2-7	NA	TRBV20-1	NA	CSAPGTPYEQYF	TGCAGTGCTCCTGGGACCCCCTACGAGCAGTACTTC
TRBJ1-5	TRBD1	TRBV13	NA	CASSLGQSNQPLHF	TGTGCCAGCAGCCTGGGACAGAGCAATCAGCCCCTGCATTTT
TRBJ2-1	NA	TRBV12-5	many	CASGLGPQNEQFF	TGTGCTAGTGGTTTGGGCCCCCAGAATGAGCAGTTCTTC
TRBJ1-5	NA	TRBV4-1	NA	CASSQIRNQPQHF	TGCGCCAGCAGCCAAATAAGGAATCAGCCCCAGCATTTT
TRBJ2-5	TRBD2	TRBV12-3/TRBV12-4	NA	CASRVSGIPETQYF	TGTGCCAGCAGAGTAAGCGGGATACCAGAGACCCAGTACTTC
TRBJ2-1	NA	TRBV10-2	NA	CASRGWGNEQFF	TGCGCCAGCAGGGGTTGGGGAAATGAGCAGTTCTTC
TRBJ2-3	NA	TRBV27	few	CASSFLGRWADTQYF	TGTGCCAGCAGTTTTCTAGGACGATGGGCAGATACGCAGTATTTT
TRBJ2-4	TRBD1	TRBV12-3/TRBV12-4	NA	CASRWTGGWNIQYF	TGTGCCAGCAGGTGGACAGGGGGCTGGAACATTCAGTACTTC
TRBJ2-5	TRBD1	TRBV2	few	CASSFGTVETQYF	TGTGCCAGCAGCTTCGGGACAGTGGAGACCCAGTACTTC
TRBJ2-4	NA	TRBV4-1	NA	CASSQVGQGGYIQYF	TGCGCCAGCAGCCAAGTCGGACAGGGAGGGTACATTCAGTACTTC
TRBJ2-3	NA	TRBV27	NA	CASSLLAVTDTQYF	TGTGCCAGCAGTTTATTGGCGGTCACAGATACGCAGTATTTT
TRBJ1-5	NA	TRBV5-3	many	CASSLWDSNQPQHF	TGTGCCAGCAGCTTGTGGGACAGCAATCAGCCCCAGCATTTT
TRBJ2-3	NA	TRBV13	NA	CASSPSGLPTDTQYF	TGTGCCAGCAGCCCGTCGGGACTCCCCACAGATACGCAGTATTTT
TRBJ2-7	TRBD2	TRBV9	few	CASGTSPAGGSHEQYF	TGTGCCAGCGGCACAAGCCCGGCGGGAGGCTCCCACGAGCAGTACTTC
TRBJ2-5	NA	TRBV27	NA	CASRPTQYQETQYF	TGTGCCAGCAGACCTACGCAATACCAAGAGACCCAGTACTTC
TRBJ1-1	NA	TRBV6-5	few	CASSYSLAAMNTEAFF	TGTGCCAGCAGTTACTCTCTTGCAGCCATGAACACTGAAGCTTTCTTT
TRBJ2-7	TRBD2	TRBV5-5	many	CASSGGEYEQYF	TGTGCCAGCAGCGGGGGGGAGTACGAGCAGTACTTC
TRBJ2-2	NA	TRBV24-1	many	CATSVTSNTGELFF	TGTGCCACCAGTGTCACCTCGAACACCGGGGAGCTGTTTTTT
TRBJ1-6	NA	TRBV7-2	many	CASSTPGPDGTPLHF	TGTGCCAGCAGCACCCCGGGACCGGACGGTACACCCCTCCACTTT
TRBJ1-6	NA	TRBV11-2	NA	CASSLGPRADSPLHF	TGTGCCAGCAGCTTGGGTCCGCGGGCGGATTCACCCCTCCACTTT
TRBJ2-3	NA	TRBV9	NA	CASSSRTATDTQYF	TGTGCCAGCAGCTCCCGGACAGCCACAGATACACAGTATTTT
TRBJ2-3	NA	TRBV20-1	many	CSASFADTQYF	TGCAGTGCTAGTTTCGCAGATACGCAGTATTTT
TRBJ2-3	NA	TRBV2	few	CASRDPRATTDTQYF	TGTGCCAGCAGGGACCCCCGGGCCACCACAGATACGCAGTATTTT
TRBJ1-6	NA	TRBV28	few	CASSLGQGWSSYNSPLHF	TGTGCCAGCAGTTTAGGGCAAGGGTGGAGCTCCTATAATTCACCCCTCCACTTT
TRBJ2-3	NA	TRBV20-1	NA	CSARDSPGSDQYF	TGCAGTGCTAGAGATTCGCCCGGGAGTGATCAGTATTTT
TRBJ2-3	TRBD2	TRBV2	NA	CARQVVSGNSRFDTDTQYF	TGTGCCAGACAGGTTGTCAGCGGGAACTCCCGATTTGACACAGATACGCAGTATTTT
TRBJ2-5	TRBD2	TRBV18	NA	CASSLREGYQETQYF	TGTGCCAGCTCACTGCGGGAGGGGTACCAAGAGACCCAGTACTTC
TRBJ2-7	NA	TRBV5-4	many	CASSADGYEQYF	TGTGCCAGCAGCGCGGACGGCTACGAGCAGTACTTC
TRBJ2-6	NA	TRBV6-5	many	CASSYGVFVSGANVLTF	TGTGCCAGCAGTTACGGGGTTTTCGTATCTGGGGCCAACGTCCTGACTTTC
TRBJ2-5	NA	TRBV5-4	NA	CASSPGQNSQETQYF	TGTGCCAGCAGCCCCGGACAGAACTCGCAAGAGACCCAGTACTTC
TRBJ2-7	NA	TRBV6-5	NA	CASSYSGLVGYEQYF	TGTGCCAGCAGTTACTCGGGACTGGTTGGGTACGAGCAGTACTTC
TRBJ2-3	NA	TRBV24-1	NA	CATSAKLWGTDTQYF	TGTGCCACCAGTGCTAAATTATGGGGTACAGATACGCAGTATTTT
TRBJ2-3	TRBD2	TRBV4-2	NA	CASSQGASGRAVTDTQYF	TGTGCCAGCAGCCAGGGGGCTAGCGGGAGGGCCGTCACAGATACGCAGTATTTT
TRBJ2-7	TRBD1	TRBV5-6	NA	CASSYGTGISEQYF	TGTGCCAGCAGTTACGGGACAGGGATTAGCGAGCAGTACTTC
TRBJ1-5	NA	TRBV6-6	few	CASSYLGARFQPQHF	TGTGCCAGCAGTTACTTAGGGGCGCGATTTCAGCCCCAGCATTTT
TRBJ2-7	NA	TRBV13	NA	CASSLGRGEQYF	TGTGCCAGCAGCTTAGGTCGGGGGGAGCAGTACTTC